The 26 T cell receptor beta chains below all came from one sample that was sequenced in a study of PD-1 blockade in classical Hodgkin lymphoma. TCRdb keeps only in-frame clones here, not all; method: immunoSEQ multiplex PCR. This sample carries about 43,000 clones, 65% to 85% of them seen once, and the ten largest clones take about 3%. All patients relapsed after autologous stem cell transplantation, and brentuximab vedotin exposure varied. The sequencing here drew on peripheral blood mononuclear cells (PBMCs), taken before the second cycle of nivolumab. The receptors here all came from a human donor with classical Hodgkin lymphoma.

The chain has TRBV5-4 and TRBJ1-1; no clear D gene. The V gene lost 4 bases and the J gene lost 3 bases, with 16 bases spanning the gap. CDR1 is SGHNT, CDR2 YYREEE, per germline (reference sequence). The CDR3 totals 15 residues. CDR3 nucleotide sequence: TGTGCCAGCAGCGACCTCGGAATAGTTCACACTGAAGCTTTCTTT. It is translated as CASSDLGIVHTEAFF.

This clone was seen ten or more times. The chain uses TRBV27 and TRBJ1-5, with 10 positions matching TRBD1. The CDR3 totals 17 residues. The ends lost 3 bases at V and 5 bases at J; junction bases unmatched: 10. CDR1 and CDR2 (germline): MNHEY, SMNVEV (reference sequence). The DNA for the CDR3 is TGTGCCAGCAGTTTTACCGGCGGGACAGGGGTGTATCAGCCCCAGCATTTT. Its protein is CASSFTGGTGVYQPQHF.

The chain has TRBV4-3 and TRBJ2-4; TRBD1 might be the D (5 bases). Between the trimmed V and J ends, which lost 1 base and 7 bases, there was a span of 5 bases. This CDR3 comprises 12 residues. Per germline, CDR1 LGHNA and CDR2 YSLEER. For the CDR3, the DNA is TGCGCCAGCAGCCAAGGGGGCAACATTCAGTACTTC. It is translated as CASSQGGNIQYF.

V is TRBV28 and J is TRBJ1-2, with 9 bases fitting TRBD1. Trimming removed 7 bases from V and 2 bases from J; junction bases left unmatched: 5. Germline lookup yields CDR1 MDHEN and CDR2 SYDVKM. The CDR3 contains 14 residues. DNA for the CDR3: TGTGCCAGCACCTCGGGGACAGGGAACTATGGCTACACCTTC. Its translation: CASTSGTGNYGYTF.

This chain joins TRBV7-9 and TRBJ2-7; D uncertain. Trimming removed 2 bases from V and 2 bases from J, with 7 bases in between. Germline-derived CDR1 and CDR2 are SEHNR and FQNEAQ (reference sequence). This CDR3 has 13 amino acids. CDR3 amino acids: CASSLTLTYEQYF. The CDR3 DNA reads as TGTGCCAGCAGCTTAACGCTGACCTACGAGCAGTACTTC.

The V gene is TRBV7-9, the J gene TRBJ2-2, with TRBD1 matching 7 bases. Unmatched junction bases numbered 8, after V lost 7 bases and J lost 3 bases. Germline-derived CDR1 and CDR2 are SEHNR and FQNEAQ (reference sequence). There are 15 residues in the CDR3. As DNA, the CDR3 is TGTGCCAGCAACCCTGGGACAGACTACACCGGGGAGCTGTTTTTT. Its protein product is CASNPGTDYTGELFF. The full variable domain, its missing parts supplied by reference TRBV7-9 and TRBJ2-2, is DTGVSQNPRHKITKRGQNVTFRCDPISEHNRLYWYRQTLGQGPEFLTYFQNEAQLEKSRLLSDRFSAERPKGSFSTLEIQRTEQGDSAMYLCASNPGTDYTGELFFGEGSRLTVL.

In its sample, this clone was seen a few times. This rearrangement joins TRBV27 to TRBJ1-2; D not certain. The CDR3 runs to 13 residues. Trimming pared 3 bases from V and 3 bases from J, leaving 8 bases between. Per the germline V gene, CDR1 is MNHEY and CDR2 is SMNVEV (reference sequence). The CDR3 bases are TGTGCCAGCAGTTTCGGAGCGTACTATGGCTACACCTTC. Amino acids: CASSFGAYYGYTF.

The DNA of the CDR3 is TGTGCCAGCAGTCCGGGACACTCCGCGTCCTACGAGCAGTACTTC. It translates to CASSPGHSASYEQYF. The J gene is TRBJ2-7, the V gene TRBV6-5; D perhaps matches TRBD1 (6 bases). Germline V lookup: CDR1 MNHEY, CDR2 SVGAGI. This CDR3 contains 15 residues. V was clipped by 5 bases and J by 1 base, with 15 bases between them.

The chain is built from TRBV27 and TRBJ2-7; no clear D. Germline V gives CDR1 MNHEY, CDR2 SMNVEV (reference sequence). This CDR3 contains 13 residues. Trimming cost V 5 bases and J 5 bases, with 13 bases left between them. The CDR3, as DNA: TGTGCCAGCAGTCCGCGGCGATCCGACGAGCAGTACTTC. It yields the protein CASSPRRSDEQYF.

This chain joins TRBV2 and TRBJ1-4; D is uncertain. This CDR3 comprises 16 residues. Trimming left V 1 base short and J 0 bases short, with 9 bases between. Germline loops: CDR1 SNHLY, CDR2 FYNNEI. CDR3 in amino acids: CASSEDLVATNEKLFF. CDR3 nucleotide sequence: TGTGCCAGCAGTGAAGATCTGGTTGCAACTAATGAAAAACTGTTTTTT.

This rearrangement joins TRBV11-2 to TRBJ1-1, with 11 bases matching TRBD1. There are 16 residues in the CDR3. Germline V gene data show CDR1 as SGHAT and CDR2 as FQNNGV. The trim removed 5 bases at V and 3 bases at J, leaving 8 bases unmatched. In DNA form, the CDR3 reads TGTGCCAGCAGCCCGGGACAGGGGGTATATGACACTGAAGCTTTCTTT. As protein: CASSPGQGVYDTEAFF. Combining the CDR3 with reference TRBV11-2 and TRBJ1-1 gives the whole variable domain EAGVAQSPRYKIIEKRQSVAFWCNPISGHATLYWYQQILGQGPKLLIQFQNNGVVDDSQLPKDRFSAERLKGVDSTLKIQPAKLEDSAVYLCASSPGQGVYDTEAFFGQGTRLTVV.

The chain employs TRBV9 and TRBJ2-7; 7 bases map to TRBD1. This CDR3 has 15 amino acids. The V and J ends lost 4 bases and 0 bases, in that order; junction bases with no gene match: 7. Germline V lookup: CDR1 SGDLS, CDR2 YYNGEE. CDR3 in DNA: TGTGCCAGCAGCACCCGACAGGGCAACTCCTACGAGCAGTACTTC. Its translation is CASSTRQGNSYEQYF.

As DNA, the CDR3 is TGTGCCAGCAGCTCAGTGGGGCAGGGCCGCTATGGCTACACCTTC. Protein: CASSSVGQGRYGYTF. The chain combines TRBV28 with TRBJ1-2, with D perhaps TRBD1 (5 bases). The CDR3 is 15 residues long. The germline V gene has CDR1 MDHEN and CDR2 SYDVKM. Trimming cost V 6 bases and J 4 bases, with 18 bases left between them.

V is TRBV11-2 and J is TRBJ2-5; D is undetermined. V lost 0 bases and J 5 bases, leaving 7 bases between the germline ends. CDR1 and CDR2 from the germline V gene are SGHAT and FQNNGV. The CDR3 has 13 amino acids. CDR3 in DNA: TGTGCCAGCAGCTTAGAGGTAGTGGAGACCCAGTACTTC. This gives the protein CASSLEVVETQYF.

The rearrangement uses TRBV5-4 and TRBJ2-1; D remains unclear. Per germline, CDR1 SGHNT and CDR2 YYREEE (reference sequence). The CDR3 runs to 15 residues. V was trimmed by 6 bases and J by 7 bases, leaving 20 bases between them. This chain's CDR3 is CASKLRYDATNEQFF. The CDR3 DNA reads TGTGCCAGCAAGTTGCGATATGACGCGACGAATGAGCAGTTCTTC. Full variable domain (remainder filled in from reference TRBV5-4 and TRBJ2-1): ETGVTQSPTHLIKTRGQQVTLRCSSQSGHNTVSWYQQALGQGPQFIFQYYREEENGRGNFPPRFSGLQFPNYSSELNVNALELDDSALYLCASKLRYDATNEQFFGPGTRLTVL.

The chain combines TRBV19 with TRBJ1-2; D possibly corresponds to TRBD1 (6 bases). CDR3 size: 14 residues. Germline loops: CDR1 LNHDA, CDR2 SQIVND (reference sequence). V was clipped by 4 bases and J by 5 bases, with 14 bases between them. CDR3: CASSTTSGDYGYTF. The CDR3 bases are TGTGCCAGTAGTACGACATCAGGGGATTATGGCTACACCTTC.

This clone turned up a few times. The J gene is TRBJ1-5, the V gene TRBV7-9; D remains unclear. The CDR3 is 12 residues long. Per the germline V gene, CDR1 is SEHNR and CDR2 is FQNEAQ (reference sequence). V lost 4 bases and J 4 bases, leaving 5 bases between the germline ends. The CDR3 reads CASSSDNQPQHF. The CDR3 nucleotides read TGTGCCAGCAGCTCCGATAATCAGCCCCAGCATTTT.

By share of the sample, this clone is medium-sized. J is TRBJ1-5 and V is TRBV12-5; 7 nucleotides line up with TRBD1. Germline V gene sequence: CDR1 LGHNT, CDR2 FRNRAP. Losses at the gene ends were 0 bases for V and 7 bases for J; bases not matched to a gene: 9. The CDR3 consists of 16 residues. The CDR3 is CASGLVLGTAAQPQHF. CDR3 coding DNA: TGTGCTAGTGGTTTGGTACTGGGGACAGCTGCCCAGCCCCAGCATTTT.

The chain couples TRBV7-2 to TRBJ1-2; 7 bases align to TRBD1. V gave up 5 bases and J gave up 10 bases; unmatched junction bases: 10. The CDR3 totals 13 residues. Germline values: CDR1 SGHTA, CDR2 FQGNSA. CDR3 nucleotide sequence: TGTGCCAGCAGCCAGGGGGACACGACGGTCTACACCTTC. It codes for CASSQGDTTVYTF. Drawing the rest from reference TRBV7-2 and TRBJ1-2, the complete variable domain is GAGVSQSPSNKVTEKGKDVELRCDPISGHTALYWYRQSLGQGLEFLIYFQGNSAPDKSGLPSDRFSAERTGGSVSTLTIQRTQQEDSAVYLCASSQGDTTVYTFGSGTRLTVV.

The table lists this clone with a few counts. This chain links TRBV27 with TRBJ2-1; D remains ambiguous. Germline V gives CDR1 MNHEY, CDR2 SMNVEV (reference sequence). The length of the CDR3 is 13 residues. With 7 bases removed from V and 8 bases from J, the gap between germline ends came to 15 bases. The CDR3 DNA reads TGTGCCAGCACTGGCACGGGTTCGGATGAGCAGTTCTTC. Encoded protein: CASTGTGSDEQFF.

The chain employs TRBV27 and TRBJ1-2; no clear D gene. CDR1 MNHEY and CDR2 SMNVEV come from the germline V gene (reference sequence). The CDR3 loop spans 16 amino acids. V lost 7 bases to trimming and J lost 4 bases, with 22 bases between them. The CDR3 bases are TGTGCCAGCAATACTGAGAAGTCTGAAGGAGGCTATGGCTACACCTTC. Encoded protein: CASNTEKSEGGYGYTF.

This rearrangement joins TRBV18 to TRBJ1-1; D remains unclear. With 1 base removed from V and 4 bases from J, the gap between germline ends came to 10 bases. Germline CDR1 reads KGHSH; CDR2 reads LQKENI. This CDR3 has 14 amino acids. The CDR3 reads CASSPRFGSTEAFF. CDR3 nucleotide sequence: TGTGCCAGCTCACCACGTTTCGGTAGCACTGAAGCTTTCTTT.

This clone turned up a few times. This chain uses TRBV10-3 with TRBJ2-2; D is perhaps TRBD1 (6 bases). Germline V lookup: CDR1 ENHRY, CDR2 SYGVKD. The CDR3 is made up of 19 amino acids. The ends were cut back, 2 bases at V and 7 bases at J, with 26 bases in the middle. The CDR3 sequence is CAISEAQGIRSSPSGELFF. CDR3 nucleotide sequence: TGTGCCATCAGTGAGGCGCAGGGGATTAGGTCCTCCCCTAGCGGGGAGCTGTTTTTT.

The chain employs TRBV5-4 and TRBJ1-6; no firm D call. The CDR3 runs 13 residues. The V gene lost 0 bases and the J gene lost 8 bases, with 6 bases spanning the gap. Germline values: CDR1 SGHNT, CDR2 YYREEE (reference sequence). The chain's CDR3 is CASSLDRHSPLHF. The CDR3 bases are TGTGCCAGCAGCTTGGACCGGCATTCACCCCTCCACTTT.

The gene calls are TRBV6-5 and TRBJ2-7; D is ambiguous. Germline-derived CDR1 and CDR2 are MNHEY and SVGAGI. The CDR3 is 15 amino acids. V was clipped by 11 bases and J by 1 base, with 21 bases between them. The CDR3 spells CAPSARPLYSYEQYF. CDR3 bases: TGTGCCCCAAGTGCGCGTCCCCTATATTCCTACGAGCAGTACTTC.

CDR3 region: CAISVLTPESSGNTIYF. In nucleotides, the CDR3 is TGTGCCATCAGTGTTCTTACACCTGAGAGCTCTGGAAACACCATATATTTT. The chain is built from TRBV10-3 and TRBJ1-3, with no clear D. The CDR3 consists of 17 residues. Trimming left V 4 bases short and J 0 bases short, with 16 bases between. In germline, CDR1 is ENHRY, CDR2 SYGVKD.